This TCR beta chain is from a study of T cells after posttransplantation cyclophosphamide. Study-level results: Recipient CMV seropositivity and CMV reactivation strongly tracked TRB clonality. TRB overlap between skin or GI tissue T cells and blood was limited.

Profiling relied on immunoSEQ multiplex PCR, and the TCRdb table lists in-frame clones only, not all of them. This sample comprises over 20,000 clones, none seen once only. This clone was seen at least ten times. No antigen is known for it. CDR3 length: 16 residues. Germline CDR1 reads SGHRS; CDR2 reads YFSETQ. V trimming: 0 bases; J trimming: 6 bases; junction bases outside the gene matches: 4. Specimen: PBMCs. This sequence was found in a man aged 45-60 years in good health, CMV-negative, and a related stem cell transplant donor. The chain carries TRBV5-1 and TRBJ2-6; 9 nucleotides line up with TRBD1. The CDR3 coding sequence is TGCGCCAGCAGCTTGGGGACAGGGGCGGTGGCCAACGTCCTGACTTTC. The encoded protein is CASSLGTGAVANVLTF.